The 20 T cell receptor beta chains in this list originate from one sample, sequenced in a study of shared clonotypes between healthy human individuals. Clones were sequenced by immunoSEQ multiplex PCR, and TCRdb holds only the in-frame ones, with some missing. The table records more than 2 million clones, roughly 93% of them present only once. CD45RO-negative, CCR7-positively selected cells formed the naive CD8 fraction, excluding terminally differentiated effector memory CD45RA+ cells. The specimen was naive CD8+ T cells from PBMCs. The receptor set was obtained from a man between 18 and 29 years old in good health. Some clones in this sample may be carry-over from other donors' samples.

This chain connects TRBV5-1 to TRBJ2-3; TRBD2 might be the D (5 bases). This CDR3 has 16 amino acids. V dropped 0 bases and J dropped 3 bases, with 14 bases sitting between them. Germline-derived CDR1 and CDR2 are SGHRS and YFSETQ. CDR3 in amino acids: CASSLAERVGTDTQYF. In nucleotides, the CDR3 is TGCGCCAGCAGCTTGGCCGAGAGGGTGGGGACAGATACGCAGTATTTT.

This chain joins TRBV10-3 and TRBJ1-2, with D maybe TRBD1 (6 bases). Germline V gives CDR1 ENHRY, CDR2 SYGVKD. The V and J ends lost 4 bases and 4 bases respectively, with 13 bases between them. This CDR3 contains 14 residues. DNA for the CDR3: TGTGCCATCAGTGGCGGGGGGCAATTCTATGGCTACACCTTC. Its protein product is CAISGGGQFYGYTF.

The V and J genes are TRBV7-2 and TRBJ2-7; 9 bases agree with TRBD2. CDR1 is SGHTA and CDR2 is FQGNSA in the germline V gene. Losses at the gene ends were 5 bases for V and 6 bases for J; bases not matched to a gene: 11. The CDR3 is made up of 15 amino acids. The DNA of the CDR3 is TGTGCCAGCAGCATTAGCGGGAGAGGTCTCTCCGAGCAGTACTTC. Amino acid sequence: CASSISGRGLSEQYF.

V is TRBV29-1 and J is TRBJ1-2; D might be TRBD1 (6 bases). This CDR3 is built from 12 residues. CDR1 and CDR2 (germline): SQVTM, ANQGSEA. Trimming shortened V by 5 bases and J by 9 bases, and 16 bases separated the two germline ends. CDR3 in DNA: TGCAGCGTTCTACAGGGAGGGATTAGCTACACCTTC. Protein: CSVLQGGISYTF. Looking up the rest from reference TRBV29-1 and TRBJ1-2 gives the full variable domain: SAVISQKPSRDICQRGTSLTIQCQVDSQVTMMFWYRQQPGQSLTLIATANQGSEATYESGFVIDKFPISRPNLTFSTLTVSNMSPEDSSIYLCSVLQGGISYTFGSGTRLTVV.

Note on this clone: The same CDR3 arises from other DNA sequences in this sample as well. The chain links TRBV9 to TRBJ2-7, with D possibly matching TRBD1 (6 bases). Germline V gene lookup returns CDR1 SGDLS and CDR2 YYNGEE. Trimming took 4 bases from V and 7 from J, leaving 15 bases between them. The CDR3 contains 13 residues. The DNA for the CDR3 is TGTGCCAGCAGCCCAGAACAGGGCGGGGAGCAGTACTTC. Translating it yields CASSPEQGGEQYF.

The V and J genes are TRBV7-8 and TRBJ2-1; 7 bases are a match to TRBD2. After removal of 4 bases from V and 5 bases from J, the junction contained 11 bases not matched to a gene. Germline CDR1 SGHVS, CDR2 FQNEAQ. The CDR3 is 16 amino acids. The CDR3 is CASSSLTRGFDNEQFF. As DNA, the CDR3 is TGTGCCAGCAGCTCCCTTACGCGGGGGTTCGACAATGAGCAGTTCTTC.

This clone appeared a few times. The chain is built from TRBV29-1 and TRBJ1-3, with D perhaps TRBD1 (6 bases). V was cut by 6 bases and J by 4 bases, with 16 bases left in between. Germline assignment: CDR1 SQVTM and CDR2 ANQGSEA. This CDR3 contains 14 residues. Here the CDR3 DNA reads TGCAGCGTCTGGGGGCTTGGCCCGGGAAACACCATATATTTT. Protein product: CSVWGLGPGNTIYF.

The chain links TRBV6-1 to TRBJ2-7; 8 nucleotides line up with TRBD2. Germline V lookup: CDR1 MNHNS, CDR2 SASEGT. This CDR3 has 13 residues. J gave up 5 bases and V 7 bases, and 7 bases lay outside the gene matches. CDR3 region: CASTKREWDEQYF. Here the CDR3 DNA reads TGTGCCAGCACCAAGCGGGAGTGGGACGAGCAGTACTTC.

The rearrangement uses TRBV6-6 and TRBJ1-1; D unclear. CDR1 is MNHNY and CDR2 is SVGAGI in the germline V gene (reference sequence). This CDR3 is built from 11 residues. Trimming pared 5 bases from V and 6 bases from J, leaving 7 bases between. The CDR3 region is CASSPGPEAFF. CDR3 in DNA: TGTGCCAGCAGTCCCGGGCCTGAAGCTTTCTTT.

V is TRBV20-1 and J is TRBJ2-1, with no clear D. The CDR3 runs to 11 residues. CDR1 DFQATT and CDR2 SNEGSKA come from the germline V gene (reference sequence). V was trimmed by 5 bases and J by 8 bases, leaving 10 bases between them. CDR3 bases: TGCAGTGCTGCTTCTAGGGATGAGCAGTTCTTC. Amino acid sequence: CSAASRDEQFF.

This clone has just one count. In the same sample, other DNA sequences code for this CDR3. CDR3 region: CASSGGNTGELFF. The DNA for the CDR3 is TGTGCCAGCAGCGGGGGGAACACCGGGGAGCTGTTTTTT. This rearrangement joins TRBV27 to TRBJ2-2; TRBD2 is a possible D gene (6 bases). Germline-derived CDR1 and CDR2 are MNHEY and SMNVEV (reference sequence). CDR3 length equals 13 residues. V was clipped by 6 bases and J by 1 base, with 6 bases between them.

The V call is TRBV5-6, the J call TRBJ2-5; D call uncertain. This CDR3 has 12 residues. Between the trimmed V and J ends, which lost 7 bases and 5 bases, there was a span of 12 bases. Looked up from germline, CDR1 is SGHDT and CDR2 is YYEEEE. Here the CDR3 reads CASRSARETQYF. In nucleotides, the CDR3 is TGTGCCAGCCGGAGCGCCAGGGAGACCCAGTACTTC.

As for this clone: The same CDR3 also results from other DNA sequences found in this sample. V usage is TRBV27 and J usage is TRBJ2-7, with 7 bases identical to TRBD1. Germline lookup yields CDR1 MNHEY and CDR2 SMNVEV (reference sequence). The trim removed 5 bases at V and 4 bases at J, leaving 5 bases unmatched. This CDR3 is built from 13 residues. The CDR3 DNA is TGTGCCAGCAGTCCCCGACAGGGATACGAGCAGTACTTC. Protein sequence: CASSPRQGYEQYF.

The V gene is TRBV19, the J gene TRBJ2-7; D gene unclear. V was cut by 3 bases and J by 2 bases, with 11 bases left in between. The CDR3 loop spans 14 amino acids. Germline V CDR1 and CDR2: LNHDA, SQIVND (reference sequence). The CDR3: CASSISGNTYEQYF. DNA of the CDR3: TGTGCCAGTAGTATCAGTGGCAACACCTACGAGCAGTACTTC.

This chain links TRBV20-1 with TRBJ2-7, with D hard to call. CDR1 and CDR2 from the germline V gene are DFQATT and SNEGSKA (reference sequence). Trimming removed 3 bases at V and 3 bases at J, with 3 bases between. This CDR3 is 10 amino acids long. The CDR3 loop is CSARLYEQYF. In DNA form, the CDR3 reads TGCAGTGCTAGGCTCTACGAGCAGTACTTC.

V and J are TRBV19 and TRBJ1-1, with D tentatively TRBD1 (5 bases). Germline CDR1 and CDR2: LNHDA and SQIVND (reference sequence). The CDR3 sequence is 10 residues long. The V gene lost 6 bases and the J gene lost 6 bases, with 5 bases spanning the gap. CDR3 protein: CASRGAEAFF. In DNA, the CDR3 is TGTGCCAGTAGGGGGGCTGAAGCTTTCTTT.

This chain uses TRBV4-1 with TRBJ1-2; D remains ambiguous. The CDR3 spans 14 residues. Trimming shortened V by 2 bases and J by 1 base, and 8 bases separated the two germline ends. CDR1 and CDR2 (germline): MGHRA, YSYEKL. CDR3 protein: CASSQFLSNYGYTF. DNA for the CDR3: TGCGCCAGCAGCCAATTCCTCAGTAACTATGGCTACACCTTC.

CDR3 region: CASSIAAGVRNEQFF. Written as DNA, the CDR3 is TGTGCCAGTAGTATAGCGGCGGGAGTGCGCAATGAGCAGTTCTTC. The chain carries TRBV19 and TRBJ2-1; 7 bases agree with TRBD2. The CDR3 is 15 amino acids. The junction had 6 bases not matched to a gene; V was cut back by 1 base and J by 6 bases. In germline, CDR1 is LNHDA, CDR2 SQIVND (reference sequence).

Only one count was recorded for this clone. This chain joins TRBV28 and TRBJ1-2; tentative D call: TRBD1 (5 bases). Germline V gene lookup returns CDR1 MDHEN and CDR2 SYDVKM. The CDR3 length is 14 residues. Trimming left V 8 bases short and J 5 bases short, with 18 bases between. The CDR3 nucleotides are TGTGCCAGCCTCAGCCGGGCAGGGACTTATGGCTACACCTTC. Amino acid sequence: CASLSRAGTYGYTF.

J is TRBJ1-3 and V is TRBV9; D perhaps matches TRBD1 (5 bases). Trimming took 4 bases from V and 3 from J, leaving 14 bases between them. Per the germline V gene, CDR1 is SGDLS and CDR2 is YYNGEE. The CDR3 covers 15 residues. This chain's CDR3 is CASSSAGANGNTIYF. The CDR3 DNA sequence: TGTGCCAGCAGCTCCGCCGGGGCCAATGGAAACACCATATATTTT.